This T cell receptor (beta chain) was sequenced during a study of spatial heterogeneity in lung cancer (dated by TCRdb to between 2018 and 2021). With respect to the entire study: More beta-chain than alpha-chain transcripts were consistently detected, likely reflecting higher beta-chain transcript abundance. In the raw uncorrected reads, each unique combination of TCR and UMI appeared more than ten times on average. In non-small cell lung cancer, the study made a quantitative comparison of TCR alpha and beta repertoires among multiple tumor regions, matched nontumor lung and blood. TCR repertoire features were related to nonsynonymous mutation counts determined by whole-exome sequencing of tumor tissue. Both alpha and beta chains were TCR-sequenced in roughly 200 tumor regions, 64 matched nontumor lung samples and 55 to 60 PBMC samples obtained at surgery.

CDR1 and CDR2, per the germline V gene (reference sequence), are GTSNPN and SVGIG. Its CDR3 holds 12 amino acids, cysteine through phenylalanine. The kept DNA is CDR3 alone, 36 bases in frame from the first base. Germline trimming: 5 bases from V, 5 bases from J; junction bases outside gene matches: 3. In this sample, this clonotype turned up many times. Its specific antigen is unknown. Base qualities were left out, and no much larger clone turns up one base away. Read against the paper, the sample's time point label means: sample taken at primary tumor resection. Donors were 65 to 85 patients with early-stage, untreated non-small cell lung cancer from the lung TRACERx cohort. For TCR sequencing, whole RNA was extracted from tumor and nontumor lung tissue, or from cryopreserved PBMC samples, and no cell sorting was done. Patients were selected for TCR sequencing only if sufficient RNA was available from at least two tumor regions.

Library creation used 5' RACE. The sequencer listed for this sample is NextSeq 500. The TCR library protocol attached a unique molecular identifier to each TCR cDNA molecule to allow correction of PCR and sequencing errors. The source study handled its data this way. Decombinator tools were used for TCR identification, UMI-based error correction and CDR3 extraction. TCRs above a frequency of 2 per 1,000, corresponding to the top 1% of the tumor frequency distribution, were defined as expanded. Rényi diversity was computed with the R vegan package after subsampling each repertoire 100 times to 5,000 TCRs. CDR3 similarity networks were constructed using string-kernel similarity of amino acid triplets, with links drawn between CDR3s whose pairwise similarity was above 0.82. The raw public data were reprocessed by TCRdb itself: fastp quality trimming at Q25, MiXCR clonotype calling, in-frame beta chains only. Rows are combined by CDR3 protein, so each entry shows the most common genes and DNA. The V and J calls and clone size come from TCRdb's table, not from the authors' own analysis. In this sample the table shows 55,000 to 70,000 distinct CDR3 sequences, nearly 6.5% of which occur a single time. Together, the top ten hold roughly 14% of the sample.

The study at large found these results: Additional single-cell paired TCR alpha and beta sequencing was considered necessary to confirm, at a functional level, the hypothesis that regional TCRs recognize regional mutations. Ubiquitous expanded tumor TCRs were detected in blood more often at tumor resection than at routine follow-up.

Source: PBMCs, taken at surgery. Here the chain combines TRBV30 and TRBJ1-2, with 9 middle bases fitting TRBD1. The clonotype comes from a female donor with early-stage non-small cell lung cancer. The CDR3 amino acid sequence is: CAWEGTGYGYTF. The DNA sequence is TGTGCCTGGGAAGGGACAGGGTATGGCTACACCTTC.